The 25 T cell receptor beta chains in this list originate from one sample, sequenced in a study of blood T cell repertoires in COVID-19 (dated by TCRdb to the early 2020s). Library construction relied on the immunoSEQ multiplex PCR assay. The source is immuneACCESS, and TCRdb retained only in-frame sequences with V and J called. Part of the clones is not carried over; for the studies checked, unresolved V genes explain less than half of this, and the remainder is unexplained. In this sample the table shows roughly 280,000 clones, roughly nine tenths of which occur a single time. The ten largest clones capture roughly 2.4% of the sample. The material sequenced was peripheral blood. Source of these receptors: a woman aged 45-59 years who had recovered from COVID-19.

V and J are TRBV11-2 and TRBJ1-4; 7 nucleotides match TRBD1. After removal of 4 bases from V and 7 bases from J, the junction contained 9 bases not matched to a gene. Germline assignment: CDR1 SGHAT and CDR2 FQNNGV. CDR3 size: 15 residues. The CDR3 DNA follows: TGTGCCAGCAGCTATACAGGGGAAAGTAGTGAAAAACTGTTTTTT. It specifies CASSYTGESSEKLFF. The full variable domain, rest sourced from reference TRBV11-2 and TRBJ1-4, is EAGVAQSPRYKIIEKRQSVAFWCNPISGHATLYWYQQILGQGPKLLIQFQNNGVVDDSQLPKDRFSAERLKGVDSTLKIQPAKLEDSAVYLCASSYTGESSEKLFFGSGTQLSVL.

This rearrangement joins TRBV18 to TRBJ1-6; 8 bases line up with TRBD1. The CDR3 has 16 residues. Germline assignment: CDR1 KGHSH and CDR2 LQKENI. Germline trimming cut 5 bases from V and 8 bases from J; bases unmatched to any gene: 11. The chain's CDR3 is CASSSQQGVEDSPLHF. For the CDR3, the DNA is TGTGCCAGCTCAAGTCAACAGGGGGTCGAAGATTCACCCCTCCACTTT.

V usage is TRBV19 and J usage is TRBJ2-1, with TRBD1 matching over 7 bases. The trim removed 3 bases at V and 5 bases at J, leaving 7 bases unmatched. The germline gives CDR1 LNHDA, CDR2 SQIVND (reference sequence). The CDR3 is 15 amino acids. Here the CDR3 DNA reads TGTGCCAGTAGTATTTGGACAGGTAGGCACAATGAGCAGTTCTTC. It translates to CASSIWTGRHNEQFF.

The CDR3 coding sequence is TGTGCCAGCAGCGACCGACAGGTTGAAGCTTTCTTT. This sequence encodes CASSDRQVEAFF. The chain uses TRBV13 and TRBJ1-1; a weak D match, TRBD1 (6 bases). With 5 bases removed from V and 7 bases from J, the gap between germline ends came to 11 bases. The CDR3 has 12 residues. Germline lookup yields CDR1 PRHDT and CDR2 FYEKMQ (reference sequence). The variable domain in full, with the rest retrieved from reference TRBV13 and TRBJ1-1, is AAGVIQSPRHLIKEKRETATLKCYPIPRHDTVYWYQQGPGQDPQFLISFYEKMQSDKGSIPDRFSAQQFSDYHSELNMSSLELGDSALYFCASSDRQVEAFFGQGTRLTVV.

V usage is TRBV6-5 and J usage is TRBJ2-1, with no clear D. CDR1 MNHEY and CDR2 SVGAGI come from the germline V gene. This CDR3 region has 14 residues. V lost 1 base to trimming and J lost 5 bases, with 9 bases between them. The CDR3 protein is CASSYFSRNNEQFF. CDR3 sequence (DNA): TGTGCCAGCAGTTACTTTAGCCGGAACAATGAGCAGTTCTTC.

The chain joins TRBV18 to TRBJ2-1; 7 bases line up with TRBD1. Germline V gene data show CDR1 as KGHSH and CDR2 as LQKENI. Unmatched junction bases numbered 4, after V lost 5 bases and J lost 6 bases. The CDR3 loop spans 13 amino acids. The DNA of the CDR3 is TGTGCCAGCTCAGCCACAGGGGTCAATGAGCAGTTCTTC. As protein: CASSATGVNEQFF.

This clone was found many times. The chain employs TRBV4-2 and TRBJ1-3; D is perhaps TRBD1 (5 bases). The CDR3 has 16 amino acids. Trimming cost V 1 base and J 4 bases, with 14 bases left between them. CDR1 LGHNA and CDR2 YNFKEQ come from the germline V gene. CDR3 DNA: TGTGCCAGCAGCCAAGTTGCAGGGCGAGGAGGAAACACCATATATTTT. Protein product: CASSQVAGRGGNTIYF.

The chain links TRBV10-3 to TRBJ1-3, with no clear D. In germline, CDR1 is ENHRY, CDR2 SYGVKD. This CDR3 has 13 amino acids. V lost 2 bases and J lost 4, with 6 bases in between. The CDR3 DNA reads TGTGCCATCAGTGAGAAACAGGGAAACACCATATATTTT. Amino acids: CAISEKQGNTIYF.

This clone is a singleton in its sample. The CDR3 nucleotides read TGTGCTAGTGGCCACCTAGGGGTCGGCGAAAAACTGTTTTTT. Translating it yields CASGHLGVGEKLFF. The chain uses TRBV12-5 and TRBJ1-4; possible D gene TRBD1, 5 bases. The V end lost 6 bases, the J end lost 8 bases, and 16 bases lay between the germline ends. Per germline, CDR1 LGHNT and CDR2 FRNRAP. CDR3 length equals 14 residues.

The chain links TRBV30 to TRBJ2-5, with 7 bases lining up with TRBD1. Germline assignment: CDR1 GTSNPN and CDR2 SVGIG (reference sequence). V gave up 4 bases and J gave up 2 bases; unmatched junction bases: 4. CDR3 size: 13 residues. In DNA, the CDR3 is TGTGCCTGGACCCCGGGACAGCAAGAGACCCAGTACTTC. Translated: CAWTPGQQETQYF.

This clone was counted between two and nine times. The CDR3 DNA follows: TGTGCCAGCAGTTACAGGGAAGGCAATGAGCAGTTCTTC. It is translated as CASSYREGNEQFF. The chain combines TRBV28 with TRBJ2-1, with TRBD1 as a possible D gene (6 bases). CDR3 length equals 13 residues. Germline CDR1 and CDR2: MDHEN and SYDVKM. V lost 4 bases and J lost 6, with 10 bases in between. The full variable domain, with the rest looked up from reference TRBV28 and TRBJ2-1, is DVKVTQSSRYLVKRTGEKVFLECVQDMDHENMFWYRQDPGLGLRLIYFSYDVKMKEKGDIPEGYSVSREKKERFSLILESASTNQTSMYLCASSYREGNEQFFGPGTRLTVL.

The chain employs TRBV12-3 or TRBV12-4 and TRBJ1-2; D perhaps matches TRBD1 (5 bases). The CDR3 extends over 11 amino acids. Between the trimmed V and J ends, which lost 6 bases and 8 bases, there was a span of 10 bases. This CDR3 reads CASRRGLGYTF. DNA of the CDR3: TGTGCCAGCAGGCGGGGCTTGGGCTACACCTTC.

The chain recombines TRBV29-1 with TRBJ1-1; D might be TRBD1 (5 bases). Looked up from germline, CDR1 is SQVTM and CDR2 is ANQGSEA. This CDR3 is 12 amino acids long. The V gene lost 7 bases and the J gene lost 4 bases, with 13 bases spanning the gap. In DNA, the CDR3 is TGCAGCGGAAGGGGTTCGAGCACTGAAGCTTTCTTT. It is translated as CSGRGSSTEAFF.

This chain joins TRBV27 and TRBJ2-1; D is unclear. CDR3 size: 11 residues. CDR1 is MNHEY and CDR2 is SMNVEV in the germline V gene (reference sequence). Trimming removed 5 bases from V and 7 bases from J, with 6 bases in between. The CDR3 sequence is CASSTVNEQFF. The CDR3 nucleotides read TGTGCCAGCAGTACTGTAAATGAGCAGTTCTTC.

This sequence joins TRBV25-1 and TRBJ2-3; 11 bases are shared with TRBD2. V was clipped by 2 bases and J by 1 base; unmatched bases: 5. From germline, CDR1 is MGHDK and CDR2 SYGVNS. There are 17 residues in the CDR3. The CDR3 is CASSELAGGMGTDTQYF. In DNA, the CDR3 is TGTGCCAGCAGTGAACTAGCGGGAGGTATGGGCACAGATACGCAGTATTTT. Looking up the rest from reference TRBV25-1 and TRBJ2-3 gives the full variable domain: EADIYQTPRYLVIGTGKKITLECSQTMGHDKMYWYQQDPGMELHLIHYSYGVNSTEKGDLSSESTVSRIRTEHFPLTLESARPSHTSQYLCASSELAGGMGTDTQYFGPGTRLTVL.

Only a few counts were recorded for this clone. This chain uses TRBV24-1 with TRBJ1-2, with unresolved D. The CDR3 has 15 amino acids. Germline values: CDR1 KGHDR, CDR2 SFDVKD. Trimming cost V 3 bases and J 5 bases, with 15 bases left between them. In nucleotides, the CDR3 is TGTGCCACCAGTGATCCGTCAGTGTCTCCATATGGCTACACCTTC. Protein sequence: CATSDPSVSPYGYTF.

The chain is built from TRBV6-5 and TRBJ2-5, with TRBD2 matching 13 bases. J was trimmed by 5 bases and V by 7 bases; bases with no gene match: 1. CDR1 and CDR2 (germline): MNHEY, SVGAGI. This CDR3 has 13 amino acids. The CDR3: CASKGLAGETQYF. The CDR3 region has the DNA TGTGCCAGCAAGGGACTAGCGGGGGAGACCCAGTACTTC.

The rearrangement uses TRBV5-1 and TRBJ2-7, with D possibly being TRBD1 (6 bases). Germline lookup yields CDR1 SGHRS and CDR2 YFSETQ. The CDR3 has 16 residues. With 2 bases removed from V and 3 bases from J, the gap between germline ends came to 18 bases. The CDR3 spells CASSFNGDTAVYEQYF. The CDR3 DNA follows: TGCGCCAGCAGCTTTAACGGGGACACAGCCGTCTACGAGCAGTACTTC.

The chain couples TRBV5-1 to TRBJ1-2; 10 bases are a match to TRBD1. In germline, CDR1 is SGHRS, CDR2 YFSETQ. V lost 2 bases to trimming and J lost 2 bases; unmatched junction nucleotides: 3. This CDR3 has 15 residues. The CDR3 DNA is TGCGCCAGCAGCTTAAGACAGGGGGCGAACTATGGCTACACCTTC. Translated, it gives CASSLRQGANYGYTF. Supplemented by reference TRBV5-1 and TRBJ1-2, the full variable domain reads KAGVTQTPRYLIKTRGQQVTLSCSPISGHRSVSWYQQTPGQGLQFLFEYFSETQRNKGNFPGRFSGRQFSNSRSEMNVSTLELGDSALYLCASSLRQGANYGYTFGSGTRLTVV.

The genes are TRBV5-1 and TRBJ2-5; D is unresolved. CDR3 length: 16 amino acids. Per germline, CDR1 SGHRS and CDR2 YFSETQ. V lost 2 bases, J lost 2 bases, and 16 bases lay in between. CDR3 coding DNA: TGCGCCAGCAGCTTCAACGGAGCACAATTGCAAGAGACCCAGTACTTC. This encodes CASSFNGAQLQETQYF.

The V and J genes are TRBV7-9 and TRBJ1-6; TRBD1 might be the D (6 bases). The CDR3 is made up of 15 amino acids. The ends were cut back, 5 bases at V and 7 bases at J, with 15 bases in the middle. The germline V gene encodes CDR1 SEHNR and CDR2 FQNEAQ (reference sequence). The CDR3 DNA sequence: TGTGCCAGCAGCCCTCAGGGGCCCGGGAATTCACCCCTCCACTTT. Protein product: CASSPQGPGNSPLHF.

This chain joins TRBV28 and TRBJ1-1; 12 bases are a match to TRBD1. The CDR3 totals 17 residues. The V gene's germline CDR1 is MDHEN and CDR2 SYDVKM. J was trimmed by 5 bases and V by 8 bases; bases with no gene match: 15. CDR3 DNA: TGTGCCAGCTTCCCTAGACTGGGACAGGGGGCGCGGACTGAAGCTTTCTTT. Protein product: CASFPRLGQGARTEAFF.

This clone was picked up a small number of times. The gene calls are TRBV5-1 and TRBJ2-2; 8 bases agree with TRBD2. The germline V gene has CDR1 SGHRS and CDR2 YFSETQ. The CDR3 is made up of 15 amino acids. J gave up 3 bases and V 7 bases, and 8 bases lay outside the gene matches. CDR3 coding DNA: TGCGCCAGCCATGGCGGCGGGAGGTACACCGGGGAGCTGTTTTTT. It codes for CASHGGGRYTGELFF.

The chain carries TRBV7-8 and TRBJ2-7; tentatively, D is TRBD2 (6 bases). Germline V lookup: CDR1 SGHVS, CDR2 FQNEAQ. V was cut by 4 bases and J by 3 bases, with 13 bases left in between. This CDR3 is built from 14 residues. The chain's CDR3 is CASSSPAGLYEQYF. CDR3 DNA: TGTGCCAGCAGCTCCCCTGCGGGACTCTACGAGCAGTACTTC.

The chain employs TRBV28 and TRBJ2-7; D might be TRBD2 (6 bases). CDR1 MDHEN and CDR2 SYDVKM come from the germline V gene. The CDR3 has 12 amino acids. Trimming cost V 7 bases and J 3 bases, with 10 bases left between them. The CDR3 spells CASTGSGYEQYF. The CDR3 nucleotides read TGTGCCAGCACCGGTAGCGGCTACGAGCAGTACTTC.